The 20 T cell receptor beta chains listed next were all sequenced from one sample in a study of T cells in Graves' hyperthyroidism and ophthalmopathy (dated by TCRdb to the late 2010s). Libraries were constructed by multiplex PCR. The sequencer listed for this sample is Illumina HiSeq 2000. The TCR beta CDR3 regions were amplified from RNA transcripts. A first-round RT-PCR of the TCR CDR3 used the HTBI primer set with the Qiagen OneStep RT-PCR kit. TCRdb reprocessed the public reads (quality trimming at Q25 with fastp, clone calling with MiXCR) and kept in-frame beta chains. Records with the same CDR3 protein are collapsed into one entry carrying the most frequent genes and DNA. The sample yields some 300,000 distinct CDR3 sequences; approximately 15% were counted once. 33% of the sample lies in the top ten. The sequenced sample was blood. The source of these receptors is a man aged 30 to 45 with Graves' hyperthyroidism.

This clonotype turned up a few times. The chain recombines TRBV20-1 with TRBJ2-3; D is perhaps TRBD2 (5 bases). Trimming took off 2 bases at V and 2 bases at J, with 8 bases between the two ends. The CDR3 has 13 residues. CDR1 is DFQATT, CDR2 SNEGSKA, per germline (reference sequence). CDR3 loop: CSARKRNTDTQYF. CDR3 sequence (DNA): TGCAGTGCTAGAAAGCGGAACACAGATACGCAGTATTTT.

This clonotype has a count of ten or more. V gene TRBV7-2 combines with J gene TRBJ1-2; D might be TRBD1 (6 bases). Between the trimmed V and J ends, which lost 5 bases and 8 bases, there was a span of 21 bases. Germline CDR1 SGHTA, CDR2 FQGNSA. The CDR3 length is 15 residues. DNA of the CDR3: TGTGCCAGCAGCCAATACAGGGTCCCCAGTGGGGGCTACACCTTC. Amino acid sequence: CASSQYRVPSGGYTF.

This chain links TRBV29-1 with TRBJ2-1; D gene uncertain. Germline V gene lookup returns CDR1 SQVTM and CDR2 ANQGSEA. V shed 4 bases and J shed 8 bases, with 6 bases lying between them. CDR3 length: 10 amino acids. The CDR3 bases are TGCAGCGTTGTAGTCGATGAGCAGTTCTTC. This codes for CSVVVDEQFF.

The chain combines TRBV20-1 with TRBJ2-1, with D perhaps TRBD2 (5 bases). The CDR3 has 11 residues. V lost 6 bases and J lost 2, with 5 bases in between. Germline V gives CDR1 DFQATT, CDR2 SNEGSKA (reference sequence). CDR3 protein: CSAGTYNEQFF. The DNA of the CDR3 is TGCAGTGCCGGGACCTACAATGAGCAGTTCTTC.

This clonotype was observed many times. The CDR3 protein is CAISEPDRASYEQYF. The DNA for the CDR3 is TGTGCCATCAGTGAGCCGGACAGGGCCTCCTACGAGCAGTACTTC. The J gene is TRBJ2-7, the V gene TRBV10-3, with 8 bases matching TRBD1. V lost 2 bases to trimming and J lost 0 bases; unmatched junction nucleotides: 3. The CDR3 is 15 residues long. CDR1 and CDR2 (germline): ENHRY, SYGVKD.

On this clonotype: The CDR3 does not end in the conserved phenylalanine or tryptophan, so this is likely a read error. This sequence joins TRBV12-3 or TRBV12-4 and TRBJ1-2; weak D call: TRBD1 (5 bases). V lost 7 bases to trimming and J lost 7 bases, with 10 bases between them. The CDR3 is 11 residues long. DNA for the CDR3: TGTGCCAGCACCCTTGGGACTGGCTACACCCTC. Its protein product is CASTLGTGYTL.

This clonotype has ten or more counts. The CDR3 sequence: CASSLGLAEPYNEQFF. In DNA form, the CDR3 reads TGCGCCAGCAGCTTGGGACTAGCGGAGCCCTACAATGAGCAGTTCTTC. The chain has TRBV5-1 and TRBJ2-1; TRBD2 matches 9 bases. V trimming: 0 bases; J trimming: 2 bases; junction bases outside the gene matches: 3. Germline V lookup: CDR1 SGHRS, CDR2 YFSETQ. This CDR3 has 16 amino acids.

This clonotype was recorded at least ten times. This chain joins TRBV5-1 and TRBJ1-1; D remains ambiguous. V gave up 1 base and J gave up 0 bases, with 10 bases separating them. Germline CDR1 is SGHRS and CDR2 is YFSETQ. This CDR3 region has 15 residues. CDR3 sequence: CASSLSGRMNTEAFF. The CDR3 nucleotides are TGCGCCAGCAGCTTGAGCGGCCGGATGAACACTGAAGCTTTCTTT.

This clonotype was seen ten or more times. V and J are TRBV10-2 and TRBJ2-3; D ambiguous. The CDR3 spans 11 residues. Germline CDR1 WSHSY, CDR2 SAAADI. Deletions cut 3 bases from V and 4 bases from J, with 2 bases between. This CDR3 is CASSDADTQYF. Written as DNA, the CDR3 is TGCGCCAGCAGTGATGCAGATACGCAGTATTTT.

This clonotype was recorded many times. The rearrangement uses TRBV20-1 and TRBJ1-1; 8 nucleotides line up with TRBD1. CDR1 is DFQATT, CDR2 SNEGSKA, per germline (reference sequence). CDR3 length: 13 amino acids. Germline trimming cut 5 bases from V and 3 bases from J; bases unmatched to any gene: 5. The CDR3 sequence is CSALQGVDTEAFF. The CDR3 nucleotides read TGCAGTGCTCTACAGGGGGTGGACACTGAAGCTTTCTTT.

This clonotype was observed many times. CDR3 in amino acids: CASSLPTGQETQYF. The DNA of the CDR3 is TGTGCCAGCAGTCTTCCGACAGGGCAGGAGACCCAGTACTTC. The rearrangement links TRBV6-2 or TRBV6-3 to TRBJ2-5, with 7 bases fitting TRBD1. J lost 5 bases, V lost 5 bases, and 8 bases had no gene match. This CDR3 region has 14 residues. The V gene's germline CDR1 is MNHEY and CDR2 SVGEGT.

The chain carries TRBV29-1 and TRBJ2-3; 7 bases agree with TRBD2. Germline V gene data show CDR1 as SQVTM and CDR2 as ANQGSEA. With 8 bases clipped from V and 2 bases from J, the junction kept 10 bases outside the gene matches. The CDR3 length is 14 residues. CDR3 sequence: CSTSRAGVTDTQYF. DNA for the CDR3: TGCAGCACCTCAAGGGCGGGAGTCACAGATACGCAGTATTTT.

This clonotype was seen more than once but under ten times. The chain combines TRBV5-4 with TRBJ1-4; 7 positions match TRBD1. This CDR3 has 13 residues. Germline loops: CDR1 SGHNT, CDR2 YYREEE (reference sequence). V trimming: 4 bases; J trimming: 10 bases; junction bases outside the gene matches: 7. CDR3 protein: CASSTQGVVKLFF. In DNA form, the CDR3 reads TGTGCCAGCAGCACGCAGGGGGTTGTAAAACTGTTTTTT.

This chain joins TRBV29-1 and TRBJ2-1; D is uncertain. V gave up 3 bases and J gave up 0 bases, with 9 bases separating them. The CDR3 runs 14 residues. Germline CDR1 and CDR2: SQVTM and ANQGSEA. The CDR3 DNA reads as TGCAGCGTTGAGGGTGCAGGCTCCTACAATGAGCAGTTCTTC. Translating it yields CSVEGAGSYNEQFF.

DNA for the CDR3: TGTGCCAGCAGCCGGTTTGGGCTAGCGGGAGACAATGAGCAGTTCTTC. Protein: CASSRFGLAGDNEQFF. This chain uses TRBV27 with TRBJ2-1; 10 positions agree with TRBD2. The CDR3 runs to 16 residues. Unmatched junction bases numbered 10, after V lost 6 bases and J lost 5 bases. Germline loops: CDR1 MNHEY, CDR2 SMNVEV (reference sequence).

This clonotype appeared many times. The chain is built from TRBV15 and TRBJ2-1, with 14 bases matching TRBD2. This CDR3 contains 16 residues. With V trimmed by 2 bases and J by 10 bases, 7 bases remained unmatched. Germline CDR1 LNHNV, CDR2 YYDKDF (reference sequence). CDR3 sequence reads: CATSRSPGLAGVEQFF. The DNA for the CDR3 is TGTGCCACCAGCAGATCGCCGGGACTAGCGGGAGTCGAGCAGTTCTTC.

This clonotype has at least ten counts. The CDR3 region is CASRSDRDAEAFF. The DNA for the CDR3 is TGTGCCAGCAGATCGGACAGGGACGCTGAAGCTTTCTTT. V and J are TRBV6-1 and TRBJ1-1; 8 nucleotides agree with TRBD1. The CDR3 has 13 amino acids. In germline, CDR1 is MNHNS, CDR2 SASEGT. V gave up 6 bases and J gave up 6 bases; unmatched junction bases: 6.

This sequence joins TRBV20-1 and TRBJ2-1; the match to TRBD1 covers 7 bases. Germline V gene data show CDR1 as DFQATT and CDR2 as SNEGSKA (reference sequence). The CDR3 totals 13 residues. The V gene end was trimmed by 6 bases and the J gene end by 7 bases; junction bases not matched to a gene: 9. This CDR3 is CSARRQGDNEQFF. The CDR3 DNA reads as TGCAGTGCGAGAAGACAGGGAGATAATGAGCAGTTCTTC.

A word on this clonotype: One end of the junction varies from germline; a read error may be responsible. The chain combines TRBV5-8 with TRBJ1-2; 7 bases line up with TRBD1. The CDR3 runs 15 residues. CDR1 and CDR2 from the germline V gene are SGHTS and YDEGEE. This CDR3 is CASSPWTGSGYGFTF. The CDR3 coding sequence is TGTGCCAGCAGCCCCTGGACAGGTAGCGGCTATGGCTTCACCTTC.

There are many counts of this clonotype. The chain combines TRBV29-1 with TRBJ2-3; possibly TRBD2 for D (5 bases). Germline loops: CDR1 SQVTM, CDR2 ANQGSEA. This CDR3 is 15 amino acids long. V was pared by 4 bases and J by 3 bases, with 17 bases between. The chain's CDR3 is CSVADWGEVTDTQYF. The CDR3 nucleotides are TGCAGCGTTGCGGATTGGGGAGAAGTGACAGATACGCAGTATTTT.